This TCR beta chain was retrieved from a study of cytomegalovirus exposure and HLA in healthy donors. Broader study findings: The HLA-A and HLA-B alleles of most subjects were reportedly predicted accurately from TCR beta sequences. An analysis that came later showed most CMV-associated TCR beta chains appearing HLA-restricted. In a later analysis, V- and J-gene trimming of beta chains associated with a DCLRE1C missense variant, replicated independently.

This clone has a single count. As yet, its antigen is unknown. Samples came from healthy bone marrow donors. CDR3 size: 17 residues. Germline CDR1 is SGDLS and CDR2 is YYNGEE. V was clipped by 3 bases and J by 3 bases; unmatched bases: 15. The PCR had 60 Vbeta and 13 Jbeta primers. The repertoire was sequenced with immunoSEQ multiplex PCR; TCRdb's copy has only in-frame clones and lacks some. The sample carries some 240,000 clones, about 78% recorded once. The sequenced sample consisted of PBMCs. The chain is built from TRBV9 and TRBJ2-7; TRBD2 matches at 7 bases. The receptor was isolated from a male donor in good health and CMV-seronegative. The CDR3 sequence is CASSAGAERGEVYEQYF. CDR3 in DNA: TGTGCCAGCAGCGCAGGAGCAGAGCGGGGAGAGGTCTACGAGCAGTACTTC.